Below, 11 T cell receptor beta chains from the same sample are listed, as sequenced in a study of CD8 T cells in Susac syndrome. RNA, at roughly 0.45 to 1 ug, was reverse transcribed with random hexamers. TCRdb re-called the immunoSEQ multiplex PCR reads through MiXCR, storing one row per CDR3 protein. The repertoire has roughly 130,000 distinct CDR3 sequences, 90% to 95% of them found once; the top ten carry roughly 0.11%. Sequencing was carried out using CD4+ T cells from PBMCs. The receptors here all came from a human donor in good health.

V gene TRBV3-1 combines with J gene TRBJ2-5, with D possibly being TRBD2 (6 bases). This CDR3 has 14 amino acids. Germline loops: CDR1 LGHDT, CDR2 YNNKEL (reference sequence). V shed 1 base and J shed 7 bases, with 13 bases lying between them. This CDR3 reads CASSQVEGLGTQYF. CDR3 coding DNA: TGTGCCAGCAGCCAAGTGGAGGGATTAGGGACCCAGTACTTC.

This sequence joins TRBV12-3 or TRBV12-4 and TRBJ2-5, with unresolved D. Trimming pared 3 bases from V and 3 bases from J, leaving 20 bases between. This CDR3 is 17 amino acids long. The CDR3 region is CASSFVQGRPSKETQYF. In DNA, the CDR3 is TGTGCCAGCAGTTTCGTACAAGGACGACCGAGTAAAGAGACCCAGTACTTC.

The CDR3 DNA sequence: TGTGCCAGCAGCCCGGTAGCGGGAGTTCCCACAGATACGCAGTATTTT. Translated: CASSPVAGVPTDTQYF. The rearrangement links TRBV3-1 to TRBJ2-3; 9 nucleotides align to TRBD2. CDR1 and CDR2 from the germline V gene are LGHDT and YNNKEL (reference sequence). The CDR3 covers 16 residues. V was clipped by 4 bases and J by 2 bases; unmatched bases: 7.

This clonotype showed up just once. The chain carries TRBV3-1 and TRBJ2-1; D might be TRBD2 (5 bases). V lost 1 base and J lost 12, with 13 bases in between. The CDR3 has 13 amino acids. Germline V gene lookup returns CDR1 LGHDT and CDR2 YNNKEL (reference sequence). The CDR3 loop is CASSQVVRSGQFF. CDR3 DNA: TGTGCCAGCAGCCAAGTAGTGAGGAGCGGGCAGTTCTTC.

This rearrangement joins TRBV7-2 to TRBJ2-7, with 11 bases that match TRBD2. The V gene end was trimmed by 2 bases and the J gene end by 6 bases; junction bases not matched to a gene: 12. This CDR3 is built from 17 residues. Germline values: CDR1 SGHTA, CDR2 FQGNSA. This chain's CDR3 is CASSLTGTSGRLAEQYF. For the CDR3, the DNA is TGTGCCAGCAGCTTAACCGGGACTAGCGGCAGGCTCGCCGAGCAGTACTTC.

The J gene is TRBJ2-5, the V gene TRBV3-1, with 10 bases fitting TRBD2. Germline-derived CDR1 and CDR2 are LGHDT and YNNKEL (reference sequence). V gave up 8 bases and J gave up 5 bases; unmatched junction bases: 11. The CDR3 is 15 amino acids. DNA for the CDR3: TGTGCCAGCGCCGAGAGCGGGAGGGCCCGGGAGACCCAGTACTTC. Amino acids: CASAESGRARETQYF.

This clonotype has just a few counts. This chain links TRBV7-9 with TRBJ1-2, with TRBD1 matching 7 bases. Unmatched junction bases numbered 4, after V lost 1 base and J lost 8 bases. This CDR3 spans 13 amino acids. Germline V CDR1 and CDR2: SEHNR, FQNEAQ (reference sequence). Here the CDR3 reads CASSLDRGSGYTF. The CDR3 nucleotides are TGTGCCAGCAGCTTAGACAGGGGAAGCGGCTACACCTTC. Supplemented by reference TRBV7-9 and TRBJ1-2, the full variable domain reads DTGVSQNPRHKITKRGQNVTFRCDPISEHNRLYWYRQTLGQGPEFLTYFQNEAQLEKSRLLSDRFSAERPKGSFSTLEIQRTEQGDSAMYLCASSLDRGSGYTFGSGTRLTVV.

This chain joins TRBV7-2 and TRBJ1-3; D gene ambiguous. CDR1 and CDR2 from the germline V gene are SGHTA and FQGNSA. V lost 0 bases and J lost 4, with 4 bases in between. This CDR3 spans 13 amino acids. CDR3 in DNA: TGTGCCAGCAGCTTAGCGGTGGGAAACACCATATATTTT. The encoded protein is CASSLAVGNTIYF.

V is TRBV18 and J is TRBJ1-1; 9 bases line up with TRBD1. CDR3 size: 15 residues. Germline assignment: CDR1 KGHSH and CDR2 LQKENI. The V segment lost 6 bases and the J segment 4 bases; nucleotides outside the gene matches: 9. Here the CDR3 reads CASSENRGRGTEAFF. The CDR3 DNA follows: TGTGCCAGCTCGGAAAACAGGGGGCGAGGCACTGAAGCTTTCTTT.

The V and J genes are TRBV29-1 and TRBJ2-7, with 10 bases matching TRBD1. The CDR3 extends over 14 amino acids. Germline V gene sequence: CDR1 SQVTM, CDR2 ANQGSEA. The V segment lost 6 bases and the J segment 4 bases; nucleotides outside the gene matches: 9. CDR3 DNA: TGCAGCGTCCTAAAGGGGACAGGGGATTACGAGCAGTACTTC. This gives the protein CSVLKGTGDYEQYF.

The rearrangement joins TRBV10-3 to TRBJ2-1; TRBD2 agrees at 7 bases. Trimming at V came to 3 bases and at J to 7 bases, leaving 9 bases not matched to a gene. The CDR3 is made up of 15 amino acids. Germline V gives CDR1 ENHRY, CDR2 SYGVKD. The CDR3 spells CAISDFSQGGNEQFF. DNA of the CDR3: TGTGCCATCAGTGATTTCTCGCAGGGAGGGAATGAGCAGTTCTTC.